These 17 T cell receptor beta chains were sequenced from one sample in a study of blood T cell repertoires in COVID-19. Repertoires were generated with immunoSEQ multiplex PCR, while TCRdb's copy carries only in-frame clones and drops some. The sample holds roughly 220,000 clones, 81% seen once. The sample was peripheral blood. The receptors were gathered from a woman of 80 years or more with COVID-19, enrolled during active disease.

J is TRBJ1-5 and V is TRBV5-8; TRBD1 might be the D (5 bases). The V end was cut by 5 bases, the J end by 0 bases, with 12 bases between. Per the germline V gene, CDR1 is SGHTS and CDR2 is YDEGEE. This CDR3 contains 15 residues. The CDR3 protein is CASRLGDYSNQPQHF. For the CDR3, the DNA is TGTGCCAGCAGACTCGGGGACTATAGCAATCAGCCCCAGCATTTT.

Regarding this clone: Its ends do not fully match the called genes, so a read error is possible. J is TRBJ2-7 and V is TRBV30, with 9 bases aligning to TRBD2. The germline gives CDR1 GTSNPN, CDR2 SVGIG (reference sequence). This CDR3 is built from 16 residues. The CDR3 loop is CARSGVAGEGGYEQYF. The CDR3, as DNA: TGTGCCCGGAGCGGGGTAGCGGGAGAAGGGGGGTACGAGCAGTACTTC.

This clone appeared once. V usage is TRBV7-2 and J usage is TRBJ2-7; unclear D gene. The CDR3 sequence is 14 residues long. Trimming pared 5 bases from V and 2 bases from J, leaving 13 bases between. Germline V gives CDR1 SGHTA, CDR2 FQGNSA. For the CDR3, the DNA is TGTGCCAGCAGCCGGTCGTCAGGTACCTACGAGCAGTACTTC. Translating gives CASSRSSGTYEQYF.

The CDR3 sequence is CASSTTDRGVNYGYTF. In DNA, the CDR3 is TGCGCCAGCAGCACCACGGACAGGGGCGTTAACTATGGCTACACCTTC. J is TRBJ1-2 and V is TRBV4-1; 9 bases line up with TRBD1. V lost 5 bases, J lost 1 base, and 8 bases stayed unmatched. Germline loops: CDR1 MGHRA, CDR2 YSYEKL. This CDR3 region has 16 residues.

The CDR3: CASSFLEGIQYF. For the CDR3, the DNA is TGTGCCAGCAGTTTTTTGGAGGGCATTCAGTACTTC. The V call is TRBV12-3 or TRBV12-4, the J call TRBJ2-4; TRBD2 is a possible D gene (6 bases). The CDR3 covers 12 residues. V was cut by 3 bases and J by 9 bases, with 9 bases left in between.

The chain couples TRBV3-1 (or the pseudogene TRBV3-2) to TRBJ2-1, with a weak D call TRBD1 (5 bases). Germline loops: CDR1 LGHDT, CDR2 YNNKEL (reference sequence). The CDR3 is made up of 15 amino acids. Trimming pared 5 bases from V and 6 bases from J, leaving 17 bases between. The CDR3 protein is CASSVGRGISNEQFF. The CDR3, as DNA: TGTGCCAGCAGCGTAGGAAGGGGAATCTCCAATGAGCAGTTCTTC.

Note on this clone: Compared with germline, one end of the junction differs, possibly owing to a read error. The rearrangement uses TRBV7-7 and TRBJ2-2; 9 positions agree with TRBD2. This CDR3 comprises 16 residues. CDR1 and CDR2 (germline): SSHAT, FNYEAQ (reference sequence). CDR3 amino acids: CASSSSSGTRPGELFF. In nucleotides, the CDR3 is TGTGCTAGCAGCTCATCTAGCGGGACCCGACCCGGGGAGCTGTTTTTT.

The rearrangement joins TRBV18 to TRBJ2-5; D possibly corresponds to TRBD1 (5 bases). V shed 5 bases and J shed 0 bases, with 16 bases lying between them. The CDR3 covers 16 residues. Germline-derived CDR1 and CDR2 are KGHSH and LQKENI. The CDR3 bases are TGTGCCAGCTCATTATGGGGCGCAAGCTACCAAGAGACCCAGTACTTC. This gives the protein CASSLWGASYQETQYF.

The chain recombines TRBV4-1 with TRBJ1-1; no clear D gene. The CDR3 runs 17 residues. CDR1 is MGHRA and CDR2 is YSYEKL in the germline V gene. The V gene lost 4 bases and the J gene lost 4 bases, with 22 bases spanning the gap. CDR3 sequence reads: CASSPHKIGATVTEAFF. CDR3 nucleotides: TGCGCCAGCAGCCCCCACAAGATAGGAGCAACGGTCACTGAAGCTTTCTTT.

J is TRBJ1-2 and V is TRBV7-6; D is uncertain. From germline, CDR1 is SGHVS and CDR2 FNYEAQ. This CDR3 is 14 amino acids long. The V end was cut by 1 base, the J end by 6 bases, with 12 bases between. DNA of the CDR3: TGTGCCAGCAGCTTAGGTGTCCCCTCCCATGGCTACACCTTC. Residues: CASSLGVPSHGYTF.

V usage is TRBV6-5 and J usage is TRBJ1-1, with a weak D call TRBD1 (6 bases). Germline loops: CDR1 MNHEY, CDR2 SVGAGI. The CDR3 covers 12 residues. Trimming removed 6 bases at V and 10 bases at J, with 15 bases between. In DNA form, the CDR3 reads TGTGCCAGCAGGAACAGGGTTGGGAGAGCTTTCTTT. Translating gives CASRNRVGRAFF.

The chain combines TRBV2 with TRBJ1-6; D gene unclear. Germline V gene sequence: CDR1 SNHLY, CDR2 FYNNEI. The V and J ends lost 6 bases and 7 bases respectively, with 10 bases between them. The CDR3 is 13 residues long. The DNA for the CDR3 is TGTGCCAGCAGGGAGAAATGGAATTCACCCCTCCACTTT. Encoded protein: CASREKWNSPLHF.

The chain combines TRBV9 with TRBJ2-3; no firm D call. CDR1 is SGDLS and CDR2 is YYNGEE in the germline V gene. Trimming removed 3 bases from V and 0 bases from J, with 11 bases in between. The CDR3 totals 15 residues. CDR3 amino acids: CASSGFDISTDTQYF. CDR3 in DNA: TGTGCCAGCAGCGGATTTGACATTAGCACAGATACGCAGTATTTT. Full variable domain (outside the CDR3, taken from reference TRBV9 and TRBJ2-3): DSGVTQTPKHLITATGQRVTLRCSPRSGDLSVYWYQQSLDQGLQFLIQYYNGEERAKGNILERFSAQQFPDLHSELNLSSLELGDSALYFCASSGFDISTDTQYFGPGTRLTVL.

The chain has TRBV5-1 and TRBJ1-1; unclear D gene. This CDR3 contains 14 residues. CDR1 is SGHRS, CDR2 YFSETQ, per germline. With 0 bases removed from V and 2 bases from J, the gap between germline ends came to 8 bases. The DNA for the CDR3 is TGCGCCAGCAGCTTGGGAGATTTCAACACTGAAGCTTTCTTT. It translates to CASSLGDFNTEAFF.

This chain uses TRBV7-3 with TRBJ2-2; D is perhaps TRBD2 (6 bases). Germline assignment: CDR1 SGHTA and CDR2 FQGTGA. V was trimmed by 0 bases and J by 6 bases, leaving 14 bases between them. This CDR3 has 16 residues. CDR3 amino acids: CASSLTPRGMAGELFF. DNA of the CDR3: TGTGCCAGCAGCTTAACCCCCCGCGGGATGGCCGGGGAGCTGTTTTTT.

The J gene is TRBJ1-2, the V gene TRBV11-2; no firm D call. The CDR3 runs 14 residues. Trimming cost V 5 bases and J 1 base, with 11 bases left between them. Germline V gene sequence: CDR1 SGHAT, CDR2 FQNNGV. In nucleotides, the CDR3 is TGTGCCAGCAGCCCTGGGAGCAGTAACTATGGCTACACCTTC. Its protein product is CASSPGSSNYGYTF.

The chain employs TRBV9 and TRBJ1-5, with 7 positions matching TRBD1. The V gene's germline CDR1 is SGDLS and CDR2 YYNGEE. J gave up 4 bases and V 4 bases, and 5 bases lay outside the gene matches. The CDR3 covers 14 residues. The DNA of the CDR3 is TGTGCCAGCAGCCTGGGGACAGAGAATCAGCCCCAGCATTTT. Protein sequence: CASSLGTENQPQHF. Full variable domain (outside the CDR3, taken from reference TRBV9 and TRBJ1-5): DSGVTQTPKHLITATGQRVTLRCSPRSGDLSVYWYQQSLDQGLQFLIQYYNGEERAKGNILERFSAQQFPDLHSELNLSSLELGDSALYFCASSLGTENQPQHFGDGTRLSIL.